This T cell receptor (beta chain) was sequenced in a study of blood T cell repertoires in COVID-19. Authors' data handling: Reference gene primers were amplified, and this amplification served to estimate nucleated cell counts. Profiled with immunoSEQ multiplex PCR; TCRdb holds only in-frame clones, not every one. The V and J calls and the clone size are those of that table, but D and trimming were determined from the DNA. The sample yields about 170,000 clones, roughly nine tenths seen once. CDR1 and CDR2 from the germline V gene are LNHDA and SQIVND (reference sequence). The CDR3 extends over 15 amino acids. The V and J ends lost 5 bases and 2 bases respectively, with 13 bases between them. This clone was observed once.

The chain is built from TRBV19 and TRBJ1-5; tentatively, D is TRBD1 (5 bases). The sequence was collected from a middle-aged man with acute or convalescent COVID-19. The sequencing sample was made of peripheral blood. The CDR3 is CASSSGGTRNQPQHF. CDR3 DNA: TGTGCCAGTAGTTCGGGGGGTACGCGCAATCAGCCCCAGCATTTT.